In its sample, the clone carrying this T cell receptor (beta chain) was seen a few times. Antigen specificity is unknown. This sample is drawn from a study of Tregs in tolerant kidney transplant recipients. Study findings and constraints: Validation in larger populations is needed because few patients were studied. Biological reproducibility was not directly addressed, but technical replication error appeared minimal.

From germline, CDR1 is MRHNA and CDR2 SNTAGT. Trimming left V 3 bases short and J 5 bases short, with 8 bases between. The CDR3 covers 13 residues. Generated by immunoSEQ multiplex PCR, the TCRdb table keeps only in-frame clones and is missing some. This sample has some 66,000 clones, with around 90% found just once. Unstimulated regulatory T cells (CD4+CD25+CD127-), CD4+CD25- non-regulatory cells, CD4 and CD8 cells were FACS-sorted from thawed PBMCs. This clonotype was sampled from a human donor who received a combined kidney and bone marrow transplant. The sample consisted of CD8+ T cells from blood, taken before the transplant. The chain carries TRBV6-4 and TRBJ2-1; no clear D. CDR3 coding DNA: TGTGCCAGCAGTGAGGGCGAGAACAATGAGCAGTTCTTC. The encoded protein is CASSEGENNEQFF.